This TCR beta chain comes out of a study of blood T cell repertoires in COVID-19. At the level of the study: PBMCs, B-cell-depleted T cells, or T cells were the source of the cDNA or gDNA that made up the material.

Per the authors' pipeline: Nucleated cell counts were estimated from reference gene primer amplification. Generated by immunoSEQ multiplex PCR, the TCRdb table keeps only in-frame clones and is missing some. V and J calls and clone size are as listed in that table; D and trimming were resolved from the DNA. There are about 54,000 clones in the sample; roughly 81% occur only once, and over 4.5% lies in the top ten. CDR3 size: 13 residues. Trimming cost V 3 bases and J 5 bases, with 8 bases left between them. Germline CDR1 reads MNHNS; CDR2 reads SASEGT. The chain employs TRBV6-1 and TRBJ1-5; D is unclear. This clonotype was sampled from a woman aged 60-70 years with acute or convalescent COVID-19. Sequenced material: peripheral blood. DNA of the CDR3: TGTGCCAGCAGTGATCCCCCAGATCAGCCCCAGCATTTT. It encodes CASSDPPDQPQHF.